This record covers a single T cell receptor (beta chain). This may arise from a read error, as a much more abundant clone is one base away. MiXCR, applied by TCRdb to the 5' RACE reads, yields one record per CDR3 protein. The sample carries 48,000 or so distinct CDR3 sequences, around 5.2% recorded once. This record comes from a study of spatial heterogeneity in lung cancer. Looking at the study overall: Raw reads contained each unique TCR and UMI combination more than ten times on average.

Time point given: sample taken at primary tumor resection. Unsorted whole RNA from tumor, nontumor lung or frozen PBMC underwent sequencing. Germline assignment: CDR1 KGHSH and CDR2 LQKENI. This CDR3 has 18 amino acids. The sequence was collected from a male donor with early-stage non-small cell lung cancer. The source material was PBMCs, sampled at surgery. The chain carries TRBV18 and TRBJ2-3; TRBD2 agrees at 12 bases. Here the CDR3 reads CVSSPRRTSGAYTDTQYF. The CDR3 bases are TGTGTCAGCTCACCACGCCGGACTAGCGGGGCATACACAGATACGCAGTATTTT. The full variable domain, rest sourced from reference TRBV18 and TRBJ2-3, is NAGVMQNPRHLVRRRGQEARLRCSPMKGHSHVYWYRQLPEEGLKFMVYLQKENIIDESGMPKERFSAEFPKEGPSILRIQQVVRGDSAAYFCVSSPRRTSGAYTDTQYFGPGTRLTVL.